The 30 T cell receptor beta chains given below trace back to one sample, sequenced in a study of cytomegalovirus exposure and HLA in healthy donors. This PCR relied on a set of 60 Vbeta primers and 13 Jbeta primers. Sequenced by immunoSEQ multiplex PCR; TCRdb stores in-frame clones only, minus some. The sample has 100,000 or so clones; roughly 88% are singletons. Material: PBMCs. These receptors were obtained from a woman under 30 in good health and CMV-seronegative.

V is TRBV7-2 and J is TRBJ2-3; 8 nucleotides line up with TRBD2. The V and J ends lost 2 bases and 3 bases, in that order; junction bases with no gene match: 4. CDR1 is SGHTA and CDR2 is FQGNSA in the germline V gene. This CDR3 spans 15 amino acids. The DNA for the CDR3 is TGTGCCAGCAGCTTAAGGCTAGCGGGTACAGATACGCAGTATTTT. This sequence encodes CASSLRLAGTDTQYF.

The rearrangement uses TRBV28 and TRBJ2-5; TRBD1 aligns across 8 bases. The DNA matches TRBJ2-7 better at its end, which makes the J call doubtful. Germline values: CDR1 MDHEN, CDR2 SYDVKM. CDR3 size: 15 residues. The CDR3 loop reads CASTIPGQASYEQYF. The CDR3 DNA reads as TGTGCCAGCACCATTCCGGGACAGGCATCCTACGAGCAGTACTTC.

Concerning this clone itself: This sample also contains other DNA sequences that code for the same CDR3. This sequence joins TRBV27 and TRBJ2-1; weak D call: TRBD2 (6 bases). With 1 base removed from V and 2 bases from J, the gap between germline ends came to 9 bases. The CDR3 has 15 amino acids. Germline V gene data show CDR1 as MNHEY and CDR2 as SMNVEV (reference sequence). The CDR3 DNA sequence: TGTGCCAGCAGTTTATTCGGCGGGACCTACAATGAGCAGTTCTTC. It yields the protein CASSLFGGTYNEQFF.

The chain recombines TRBV19 with TRBJ2-7; 9 bases match TRBD1. This CDR3 contains 15 residues. The J segment lost 6 bases and the V segment lost 4 bases, leaving 10 bases of the junction unmatched. CDR1 is LNHDA and CDR2 is SQIVND in the germline V gene (reference sequence). The CDR3 DNA sequence: TGTGCCAGTAGTACGCTAGGACAGGGGTCACGCGAGCAGTACTTC. This gives the protein CASSTLGQGSREQYF.

CDR3 bases: TGTGCCAGCAGCTTAGATCCCGGACTAGCGGGAGGCGATGAGCAGTTCTTC. Amino acid sequence: CASSLDPGLAGGDEQFF. J is TRBJ2-1 and V is TRBV11-2; TRBD2 matches 14 bases. The CDR3 covers 17 residues. Germline CDR1 and CDR2: SGHAT and FQNNGV. With V trimmed by 0 bases and J by 8 bases, 6 bases remained unmatched.

The chain has TRBV27 and TRBJ1-1; 7 bases are a match to TRBD1. The V and J ends lost 5 bases and 0 bases, in that order; junction bases with no gene match: 9. Germline-derived CDR1 and CDR2 are MNHEY and SMNVEV (reference sequence). The CDR3 sequence is 16 residues long. The CDR3 nucleotides read TGTGCCAGCAGTCCCCACCGACAGGGACTGAACACTGAAGCTTTCTTT. It specifies CASSPHRQGLNTEAFF.

The chain joins TRBV28 to TRBJ1-4; a weak D match, TRBD1 (5 bases). CDR1 and CDR2 (germline): MDHEN, SYDVKM. The CDR3 runs 15 residues. The V end was cut by 4 bases, the J end by 0 bases, with 9 bases between. The CDR3 reads CASSSPTATNEKLFF. The DNA for the CDR3 is TGTGCCAGCAGTTCACCGACAGCAACTAATGAAAAACTGTTTTTT.

This clone was seen a handful of times. This sequence joins TRBV4-3 and TRBJ2-7; 8 bases line up with TRBD1. CDR1 and CDR2 (germline): LGHNA, YSLEER. The length of the CDR3 is 17 residues. V lost 0 bases, J lost 2 bases, and 9 bases stayed unmatched. The CDR3 here is CASSQEFRTGSAYEQYF. DNA of the CDR3: TGCGCCAGCAGCCAAGAATTCAGGACAGGGAGTGCCTACGAGCAGTACTTC.

The V call is TRBV5-3, the J call TRBJ1-5; D is perhaps TRBD1 (6 bases). Being an ORF, TRBV5-3 has a function that is uncertain. The CDR3 totals 16 residues. V lost 2 bases to trimming and J lost 2 bases, with 14 bases between them. The CDR3 region is CARSFLGAGGNQPQHF. CDR3 nucleotide sequence: TGTGCCAGAAGCTTTTTGGGGGCGGGGGGCAATCAGCCCCAGCATTTT.

This CDR3 is CASSFDGVANEKLFF. Here the CDR3 DNA reads TGTGCCAGCAGCTTCGATGGAGTGGCTAATGAAAAACTGTTTTTT. The chain links TRBV2 to TRBJ1-4; D unclear. This CDR3 spans 15 amino acids. Germline V gene data show CDR1 as SNHLY and CDR2 as FYNNEI. V lost 6 bases to trimming and J lost 3 bases, with 14 bases between them.

This sequence joins TRBV4-2 and TRBJ2-1, with D unresolved. The CDR3 runs to 17 residues. Trimming took 0 bases from V and 0 from J, leaving 12 bases between them. Germline V gives CDR1 LGHNA, CDR2 YNFKEQ. The CDR3 loop reads CASSQEESASSYNEQFF. In DNA, the CDR3 is TGTGCCAGCAGCCAAGAGGAGTCGGCTAGCTCCTACAATGAGCAGTTCTTC.

CDR3 nucleotide sequence: TGTGCCAGCCAGCGACTAGCGGGGTATGAGCAGTTCTTC. This sequence encodes CASQRLAGYEQFF. The rearrangement links TRBV6-5 to TRBJ2-1, with 11 bases fitting TRBD2. The CDR3 contains 13 residues. Germline V gene sequence: CDR1 MNHEY, CDR2 SVGAGI. J was trimmed by 8 bases and V by 8 bases; bases with no gene match: 5.

This chain connects TRBV7-3 to TRBJ1-1, with a weak D call TRBD1 (6 bases). CDR3 length: 14 residues. Trimming cost V 2 bases and J 5 bases, with 12 bases left between them. The V gene's germline CDR1 is SGHTA and CDR2 FQGTGA. CDR3 sequence reads: CASSLGGRGTEAFF. The CDR3, as DNA: TGTGCCAGCAGCTTAGGGGGGAGGGGGACTGAAGCTTTCTTT. Based on the CDR3 plus reference TRBV7-3 and TRBJ1-1, the full variable domain is GAGVSQTPSNKVTEKGKYVELRCDPISGHTALYWYRQSLGQGPEFLIYFQGTGAADDSGLPNDRFFAVRPEGSVSTLKIQRTERGDSAVYLCASSLGGRGTEAFFGQGTRLTVV.

The rearrangement links TRBV19 to TRBJ2-2, with D tentatively TRBD1 (5 bases). Trimming removed 5 bases at V and 5 bases at J, with 15 bases between. Germline CDR1 LNHDA, CDR2 SQIVND (reference sequence). There are 15 residues in the CDR3. CDR3 protein: CASSLSWGATGELFF. The CDR3 DNA reads as TGTGCCAGTAGTCTATCCTGGGGCGCGACCGGGGAGCTGTTTTTT.

The chain employs TRBV28 and TRBJ2-7, with D uncertain. The germline V gene encodes CDR1 MDHEN and CDR2 SYDVKM. The CDR3 spans 12 residues. V was clipped by 5 bases and J by 5 bases, with 10 bases between them. The CDR3 reads CASSPYMNEQYF. CDR3 coding DNA: TGTGCCAGCAGTCCGTACATGAACGAGCAGTACTTC. The whole variable domain, remainder taken from reference TRBV28 and TRBJ2-7, is DVKVTQSSRYLVKRTGEKVFLECVQDMDHENMFWYRQDPGLGLRLIYFSYDVKMKEKGDIPEGYSVSREKKERFSLILESASTNQTSMYLCASSPYMNEQYFGPGTRLTVT.

The rearrangement uses TRBV2 and TRBJ1-1; D perhaps matches TRBD1 (5 bases). The germline V gene has CDR1 SNHLY and CDR2 FYNNEI. The CDR3 runs to 15 residues. V lost 6 bases and J lost 0, with 14 bases in between. CDR3 amino acids: CASRMQGFLNTEAFF. The CDR3 DNA is TGTGCCAGCAGAATGCAGGGCTTCTTGAACACTGAAGCTTTCTTT.

The chain has TRBV19 and TRBJ2-5; 10 nucleotides align to TRBD1. Germline-derived CDR1 and CDR2 are LNHDA and SQIVND (reference sequence). This CDR3 contains 13 residues. Trimming removed 9 bases from V and 7 bases from J; junction bases left unmatched: 8. The CDR3 DNA reads TGTGCCAGCACCGGGACAGGGGTCCGGACCCAGTACTTC. This translates into CASTGTGVRTQYF.

The J gene is TRBJ1-2, the V gene TRBV7-9; 8 nucleotides agree with TRBD1. V was pared by 4 bases and J by 2 bases, with 12 bases of the junction left unmatched. CDR1 and CDR2 from the germline V gene are SEHNR and FQNEAQ (reference sequence). The CDR3 is 17 amino acids. In DNA, the CDR3 is TGTGCCAGCAGCTCCACAGGGGGTGCTATTCGAAACTATGGCTACACCTTC. Encoded protein: CASSSTGGAIRNYGYTF.

The chain recombines TRBV4-1 with TRBJ2-2; TRBD2 is a possible D gene (7 bases). The CDR3 totals 17 residues. V was shortened by 3 bases and J by 5 bases, with 19 bases between the two germline ends. Germline CDR1 is MGHRA and CDR2 is YSYEKL. The DNA of the CDR3 is TGCGCCAGCAGCCATCGAGGGGGGGGCGCAAATACCGGGGAGCTGTTTTTT. Its translation: CASSHRGGGANTGELFF.

The chain has TRBV2 and TRBJ1-6; 7 bases line up with TRBD1. V lost 2 bases to trimming and J lost 8 bases; unmatched junction nucleotides: 3. The length of the CDR3 is 14 residues. Germline V gene lookup returns CDR1 SNHLY and CDR2 FYNNEI. The CDR3 DNA reads as TGTGCCAGCAGTGAAAGGGGGCAGTATTCACCCCTCCACTTT. It yields the protein CASSERGQYSPLHF.

This chain joins TRBV7-9 and TRBJ2-7, with 7 nucleotides matching TRBD1. The germline gives CDR1 SEHNR, CDR2 FQNEAQ (reference sequence). The CDR3 has 14 amino acids. The junction had 8 bases not matched to a gene; V was cut back by 4 bases and J by 5 bases. CDR3 protein: CASSSGTEAHEQYF. In nucleotides, the CDR3 is TGTGCCAGCAGCTCGGGGACAGAAGCTCACGAGCAGTACTTC.

The rearrangement joins TRBV7-2 to TRBJ2-1; weak D call: TRBD1 (6 bases). Per the germline V gene, CDR1 is SGHTA and CDR2 is FQGNSA. Trimming removed 4 bases from V and 8 bases from J, with 18 bases in between. This CDR3 has 15 residues. CDR3 DNA: TGTGCCAGCAGCTCAGTGAACCGGGACATGTATGAGCAGTTCTTC. It specifies CASSSVNRDMYEQFF.

This clone appeared a single time. This chain links TRBV29-1 with TRBJ2-7, with a tentative D call TRBD1 (5 bases). The germline gives CDR1 SQVTM, CDR2 ANQGSEA. CDR3 length: 13 residues. V shed 3 bases and J shed 6 bases, with 15 bases lying between them. The CDR3 nucleotides are TGCAGCGTTGAGGATATCAGGGCACGCGAGCAGTACTTC. Protein sequence: CSVEDIRAREQYF.

This sequence joins TRBV11-2 and TRBJ2-6; no clear D. The V gene lost 5 bases and the J gene lost 0 bases, with 11 bases spanning the gap. Per the germline V gene, CDR1 is SGHAT and CDR2 is FQNNGV. This CDR3 contains 16 residues. This CDR3 is CASSSRIGSGANVLTF. The CDR3 bases are TGTGCCAGCAGCAGCAGGATAGGCTCTGGGGCCAACGTCCTGACTTTC. Full variable domain (missing parts from reference TRBV11-2 and TRBJ2-6): EAGVAQSPRYKIIEKRQSVAFWCNPISGHATLYWYQQILGQGPKLLIQFQNNGVVDDSQLPKDRFSAERLKGVDSTLKIQPAKLEDSAVYLCASSSRIGSGANVLTFGAGSRLTVL.

This sequence joins TRBV5-4 and TRBJ2-1, with 9 nucleotides matching TRBD2. The J segment lost 3 bases and the V segment lost 6 bases, leaving 16 bases of the junction unmatched. Germline V CDR1 and CDR2: SGHNT, YYREEE (reference sequence). This CDR3 is built from 18 residues. CDR3 in amino acids: CASTSGVASGVLYNEQFF. The CDR3 DNA follows: TGTGCCAGCACCTCGGGAGTGGCTAGCGGGGTCCTCTACAATGAGCAGTTCTTC. Full variable domain (remainder filled in from reference TRBV5-4 and TRBJ2-1): ETGVTQSPTHLIKTRGQQVTLRCSSQSGHNTVSWYQQALGQGPQFIFQYYREEENGRGNFPPRFSGLQFPNYSSELNVNALELDDSALYLCASTSGVASGVLYNEQFFGPGTRLTVL.

The V call is TRBV9, the J call TRBJ1-6; D uncertain. Germline V gene lookup returns CDR1 SGDLS and CDR2 YYNGEE. The ends were cut back, 1 base at V and 4 bases at J, with 6 bases in the middle. The CDR3 runs to 14 residues. CDR3 nucleotide sequence: TGTGCCAGCAGCGTATTAGCTTATAATTCACCCCTCCACTTT. This gives the protein CASSVLAYNSPLHF.

The rearrangement uses TRBV11-2 and TRBJ2-2; 8 bases are a match to TRBD1. Unmatched junction bases numbered 3, after V lost 6 bases and J lost 3 bases. The CDR3 is made up of 14 amino acids. From germline, CDR1 is SGHAT and CDR2 FQNNGV. CDR3 DNA sequence: TGTGCCAGCAGGACAGGGGTTTACACCGGGGAGCTGTTTTTT. The encoded protein is CASRTGVYTGELFF.

The table lists this clone with a count of one. This sequence joins TRBV11-2 and TRBJ2-5, with 14 bases matching TRBD2. CDR3 length: 18 residues. The V segment lost 0 bases and the J segment 4 bases; nucleotides outside the gene matches: 7. Germline V lookup: CDR1 SGHAT, CDR2 FQNNGV. In DNA form, the CDR3 reads TGTGCCAGCAGCTTAGATCTTATGACTAGCGGGGGGGGAGAGACCCAGTACTTC. This sequence encodes CASSLDLMTSGGGETQYF.

This clone has a handful of counts. This chain uses TRBV28 with TRBJ2-7; 9 bases agree with TRBD2. CDR1 is MDHEN and CDR2 is SYDVKM in the germline V gene. V lost 5 bases to trimming and J lost 0 bases; unmatched junction nucleotides: 5. The CDR3 has 15 residues. Written as DNA, the CDR3 is TGTGCCAGCAGTCGCGGCGGGAGGGCCTCCTACGAGCAGTACTTC. This gives the protein CASSRGGRASYEQYF. The full variable domain, in which reference TRBV28 and TRBJ2-7 provide the parts outside the CDR3, is DVKVTQSSRYLVKRTGEKVFLECVQDMDHENMFWYRQDPGLGLRLIYFSYDVKMKEKGDIPEGYSVSREKKERFSLILESASTNQTSMYLCASSRGGRASYEQYFGPGTRLTVT.

The CDR3 bases are TGTGCCAGCAGAGGCTTACTAGGGACTAGCGGGAGTACAGATACGCAGTATTTT. It codes for CASRGLLGTSGSTDTQYF. The genes are TRBV28 and TRBJ2-3; 14 nucleotides agree with TRBD2. V was clipped by 6 bases and J by 3 bases; unmatched bases: 11. CDR1 MDHEN and CDR2 SYDVKM come from the germline V gene. The CDR3 spans 18 residues.